This T cell receptor beta chain was found in a study of blood T cells in healthy people across ages. A second PCR, run for about 6 to 11 cycles, used a sample-barcoded 5' primer plus a J-beta primer mix. TCRdb re-called the 5' RACE reads with MiXCR, one entry per CDR3 protein. The table has over a million distinct CDR3 sequences, approximately 59% seen once; the top ten hold over 6.5%. Germline CDR1 is DFQATT and CDR2 is SNEGSKA (reference sequence). The ends lost 6 bases at V and 4 bases at J; junction bases unmatched: 9. This CDR3 is 14 amino acids long. The source material was blood. This clonotype was obtained from a man between 18 and 29 years old in good health. The genes are TRBV20-1 and TRBJ2-4; 7 nucleotides line up with TRBD1. The CDR3 nucleotides are TGCAGTGCGTACCAACCGGGACAGAAAAACATTCAGTACTTC. Amino acid sequence: CSAYQPGQKNIQYF.